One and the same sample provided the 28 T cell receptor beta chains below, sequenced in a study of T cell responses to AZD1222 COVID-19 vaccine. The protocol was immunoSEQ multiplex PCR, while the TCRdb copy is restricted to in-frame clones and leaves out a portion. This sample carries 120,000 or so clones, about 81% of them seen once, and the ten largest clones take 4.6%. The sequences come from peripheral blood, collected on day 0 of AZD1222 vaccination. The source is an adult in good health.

DNA of the CDR3: TGTGCCAGCAGGGGCGGGGGGAAGACCACTGAAGCTTTCTTT. It translates to CASRGGGKTTEAFF. The rearrangement links TRBV28 to TRBJ1-1, with D possibly matching TRBD1 (5 bases). Looked up from germline, CDR1 is MDHEN and CDR2 is SYDVKM. Trimming stripped 6 bases from V and 4 bases from J, with 15 bases between. This CDR3 contains 14 residues.

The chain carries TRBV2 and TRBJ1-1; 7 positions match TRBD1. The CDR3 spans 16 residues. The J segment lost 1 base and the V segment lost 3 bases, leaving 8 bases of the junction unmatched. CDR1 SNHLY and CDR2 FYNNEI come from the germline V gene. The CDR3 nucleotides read TGTGCCAGCAGTGAGGGTGCAGGGGGTTGGAACACTGAAGCTTTCTTT. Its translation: CASSEGAGGWNTEAFF.

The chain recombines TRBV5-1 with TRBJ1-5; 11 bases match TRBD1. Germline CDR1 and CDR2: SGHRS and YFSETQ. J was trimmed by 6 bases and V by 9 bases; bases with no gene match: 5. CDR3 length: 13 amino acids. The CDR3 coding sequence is TGCGCCACCTTTGGGACAGGGGGTCAGCCCCAGCATTTT. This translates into CATFGTGGQPQHF.

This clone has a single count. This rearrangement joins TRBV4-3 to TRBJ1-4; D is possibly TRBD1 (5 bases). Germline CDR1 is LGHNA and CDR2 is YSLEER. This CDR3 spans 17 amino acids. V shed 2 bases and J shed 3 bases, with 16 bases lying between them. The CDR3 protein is CASSQSGGRRPNEKLFF. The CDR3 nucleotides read TGCGCCAGCAGCCAAAGCGGGGGGAGGAGACCTAATGAAAAACTGTTTTTT.

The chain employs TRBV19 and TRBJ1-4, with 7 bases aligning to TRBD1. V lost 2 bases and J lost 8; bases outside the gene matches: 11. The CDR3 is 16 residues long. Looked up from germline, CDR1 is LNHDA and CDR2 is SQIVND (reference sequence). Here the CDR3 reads CASSIMGTGEGEKLFF. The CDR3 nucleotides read TGTGCCAGTAGTATAATGGGTACAGGGGAAGGAGAAAAACTGTTTTTT.

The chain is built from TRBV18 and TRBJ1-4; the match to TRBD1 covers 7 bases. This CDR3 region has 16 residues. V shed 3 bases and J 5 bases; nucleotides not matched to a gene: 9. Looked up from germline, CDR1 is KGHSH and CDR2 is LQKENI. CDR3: CASSPIETGINEKLFF. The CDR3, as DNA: TGTGCCAGCTCACCGATCGAGACAGGGATAAATGAAAAACTGTTTTTT.

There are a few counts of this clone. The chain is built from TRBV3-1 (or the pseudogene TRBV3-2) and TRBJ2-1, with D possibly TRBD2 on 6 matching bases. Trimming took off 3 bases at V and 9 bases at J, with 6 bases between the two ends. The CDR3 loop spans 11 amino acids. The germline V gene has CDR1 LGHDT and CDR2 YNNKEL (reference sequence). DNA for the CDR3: TGTGCCAGCAGCCAGACTAGTGAGCAGTTCTTC. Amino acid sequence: CASSQTSEQFF.

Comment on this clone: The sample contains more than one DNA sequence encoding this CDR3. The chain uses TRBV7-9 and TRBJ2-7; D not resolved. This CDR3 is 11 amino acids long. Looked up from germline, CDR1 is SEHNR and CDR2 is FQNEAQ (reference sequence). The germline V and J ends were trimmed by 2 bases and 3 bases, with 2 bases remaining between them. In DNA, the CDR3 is TGTGCCAGCAGCTTATTCTACGAGCAGTACTTC. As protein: CASSLFYEQYF.

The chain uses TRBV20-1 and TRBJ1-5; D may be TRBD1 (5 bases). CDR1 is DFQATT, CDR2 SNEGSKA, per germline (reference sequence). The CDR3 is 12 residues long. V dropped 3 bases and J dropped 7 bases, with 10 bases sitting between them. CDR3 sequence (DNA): TGCAGTGCTAGTGGGGGGTTCCAGCCCCAGCATTTT. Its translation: CSASGGFQPQHF.

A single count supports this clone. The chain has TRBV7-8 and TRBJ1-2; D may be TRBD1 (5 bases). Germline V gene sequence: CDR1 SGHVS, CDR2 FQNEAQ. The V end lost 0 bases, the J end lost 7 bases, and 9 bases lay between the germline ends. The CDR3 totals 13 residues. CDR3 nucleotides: TGTGCCAGCAGCTTAGCGGTTAGGGGTGGCTACACCTTC. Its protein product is CASSLAVRGGYTF.

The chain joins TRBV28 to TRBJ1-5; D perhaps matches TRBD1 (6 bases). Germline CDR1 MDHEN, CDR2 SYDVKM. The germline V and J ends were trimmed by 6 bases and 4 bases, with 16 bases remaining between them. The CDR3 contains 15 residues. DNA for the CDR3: TGTGCCAGCAGCTTAGGAGGGGGTGGAAATCAGCCCCAGCATTTT. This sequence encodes CASSLGGGGNQPQHF.

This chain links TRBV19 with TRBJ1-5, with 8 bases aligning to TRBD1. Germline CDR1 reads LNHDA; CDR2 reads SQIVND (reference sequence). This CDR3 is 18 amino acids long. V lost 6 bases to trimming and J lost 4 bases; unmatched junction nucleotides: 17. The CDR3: CASRILLGQDGGNQPQHF. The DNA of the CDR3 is TGTGCCAGTAGAATCCTACTGGGACAGGATGGGGGTAATCAGCCCCAGCATTTT.

CDR3 coding DNA: TGTGCCAGCAGTTTACTGTCAGAGGCTGAAGCTTTCTTT. Amino acid sequence: CASSLLSEAEAFF. The J gene is TRBJ1-1, the V gene TRBV28; D not certain. Germline V gives CDR1 MDHEN, CDR2 SYDVKM. V lost 2 bases and J 6 bases, leaving 10 bases between the germline ends. The CDR3 has 13 amino acids.

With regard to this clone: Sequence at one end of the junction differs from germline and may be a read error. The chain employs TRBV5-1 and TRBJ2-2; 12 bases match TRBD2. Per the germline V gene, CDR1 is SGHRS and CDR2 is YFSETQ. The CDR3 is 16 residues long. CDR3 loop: CASSVRTSGNPGELFF. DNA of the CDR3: TGCGCCAGCAGCGTACGGACTAGCGGGAACCCCGGGGAGCTGTTTTTT.

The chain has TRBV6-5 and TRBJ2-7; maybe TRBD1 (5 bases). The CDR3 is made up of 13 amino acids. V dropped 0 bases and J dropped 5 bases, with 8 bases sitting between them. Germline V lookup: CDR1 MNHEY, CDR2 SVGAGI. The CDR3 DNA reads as TGTGCCAGCAGTTACTCAATCAGGGACGAGCAGTACTTC. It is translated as CASSYSIRDEQYF.

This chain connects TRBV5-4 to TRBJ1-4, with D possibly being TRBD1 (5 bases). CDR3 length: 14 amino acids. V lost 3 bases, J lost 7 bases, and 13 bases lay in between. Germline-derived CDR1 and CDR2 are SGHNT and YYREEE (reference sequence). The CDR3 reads CASSSQGGSEKLFF. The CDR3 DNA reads TGTGCCAGCAGCTCGCAGGGAGGGAGTGAAAAACTGTTTTTT.

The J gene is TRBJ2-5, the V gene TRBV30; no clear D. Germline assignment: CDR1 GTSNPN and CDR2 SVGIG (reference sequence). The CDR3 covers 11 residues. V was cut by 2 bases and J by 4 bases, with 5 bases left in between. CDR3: CAWSTIETQYF. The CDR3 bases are TGTGCCTGGAGTACGATAGAGACCCAGTACTTC.

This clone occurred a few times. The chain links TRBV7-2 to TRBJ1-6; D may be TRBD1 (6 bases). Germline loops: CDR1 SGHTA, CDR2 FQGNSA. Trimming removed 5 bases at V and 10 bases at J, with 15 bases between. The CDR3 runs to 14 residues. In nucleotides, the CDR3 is TGTGCCAGCAGCCTGGACAGAGACTTATCACCCCTCCACTTT. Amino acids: CASSLDRDLSPLHF.

The CDR3 bases are TGCGCCAGCAGCTTGGATCAGGGGCAGCCCCAGCATTTT. It yields the protein CASSLDQGQPQHF. The J gene is TRBJ1-5, the V gene TRBV5-1; D may be TRBD1 (6 bases). V was cut by 0 bases and J by 7 bases, with 8 bases left in between. Per germline, CDR1 SGHRS and CDR2 YFSETQ. The CDR3 has 13 amino acids.

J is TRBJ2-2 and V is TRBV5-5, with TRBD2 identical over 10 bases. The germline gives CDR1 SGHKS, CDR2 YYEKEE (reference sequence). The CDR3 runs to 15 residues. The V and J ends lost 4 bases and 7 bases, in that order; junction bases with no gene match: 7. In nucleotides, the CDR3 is TGTGCCAGCAGCCTACAGCGGGGGGGCATCGGGGAGCTGTTTTTT. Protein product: CASSLQRGGIGELFF. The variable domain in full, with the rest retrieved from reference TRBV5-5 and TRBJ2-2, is DAGVTQSPTHLIKTRGQQVTLRCSPISGHKSVSWYQQVLGQGPQFIFQYYEKEERGRGNFPDRFSARQFPNYSSELNVNALLLGDSALYLCASSLQRGGIGELFFGEGSRLTVL.

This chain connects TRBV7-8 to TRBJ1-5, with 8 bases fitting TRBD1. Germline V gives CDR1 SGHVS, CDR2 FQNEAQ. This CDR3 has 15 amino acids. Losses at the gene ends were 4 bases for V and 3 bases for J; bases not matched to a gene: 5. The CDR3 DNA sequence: TGTGCCAGCAGCTCACAGGGGGTCTACAATCAGCCCCAGCATTTT. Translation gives CASSSQGVYNQPQHF.

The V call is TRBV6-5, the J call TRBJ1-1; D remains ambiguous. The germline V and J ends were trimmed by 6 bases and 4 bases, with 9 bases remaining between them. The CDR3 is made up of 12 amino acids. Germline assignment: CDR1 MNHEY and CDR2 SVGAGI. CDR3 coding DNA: TGTGCCAGCAGGCGGTCCTCCACTGAAGCTTTCTTT. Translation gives CASRRSSTEAFF.

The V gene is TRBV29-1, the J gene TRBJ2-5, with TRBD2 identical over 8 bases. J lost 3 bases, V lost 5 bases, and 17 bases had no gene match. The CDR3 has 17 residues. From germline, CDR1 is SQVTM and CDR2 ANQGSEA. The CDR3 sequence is CSVNVPIGAAGEETQYF. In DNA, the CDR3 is TGCAGCGTTAACGTCCCCATTGGGGCAGCGGGGGAAGAGACCCAGTACTTC. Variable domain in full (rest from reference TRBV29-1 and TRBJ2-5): SAVISQKPSRDICQRGTSLTIQCQVDSQVTMMFWYRQQPGQSLTLIATANQGSEATYESGFVIDKFPISRPNLTFSTLTVSNMSPEDSSIYLCSVNVPIGAAGEETQYFGPGTRLLVL.

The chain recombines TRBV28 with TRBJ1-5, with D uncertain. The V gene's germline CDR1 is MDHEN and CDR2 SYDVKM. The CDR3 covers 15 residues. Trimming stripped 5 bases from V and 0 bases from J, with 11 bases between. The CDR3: CASSTQQYSNQPQHF. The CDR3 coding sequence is TGTGCCAGCAGTACCCAGCAATATAGCAATCAGCCCCAGCATTTT. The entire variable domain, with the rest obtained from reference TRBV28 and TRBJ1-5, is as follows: DVKVTQSSRYLVKRTGEKVFLECVQDMDHENMFWYRQDPGLGLRLIYFSYDVKMKEKGDIPEGYSVSREKKERFSLILESASTNQTSMYLCASSTQQYSNQPQHFGDGTRLSIL.

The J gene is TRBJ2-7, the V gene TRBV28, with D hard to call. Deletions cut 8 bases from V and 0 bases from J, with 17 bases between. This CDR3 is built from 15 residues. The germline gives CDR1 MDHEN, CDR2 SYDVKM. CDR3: CASHPDTPNSYEQYF. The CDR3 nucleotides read TGTGCCAGCCACCCTGACACCCCAAACTCCTACGAGCAGTACTTC.

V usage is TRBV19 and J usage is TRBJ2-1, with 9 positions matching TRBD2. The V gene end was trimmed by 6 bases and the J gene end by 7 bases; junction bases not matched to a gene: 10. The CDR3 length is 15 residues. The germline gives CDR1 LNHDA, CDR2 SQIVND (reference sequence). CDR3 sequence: CASRTSGIGDNEQFF. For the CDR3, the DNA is TGTGCCAGTAGGACTAGCGGCATAGGGGATAATGAGCAGTTCTTC.

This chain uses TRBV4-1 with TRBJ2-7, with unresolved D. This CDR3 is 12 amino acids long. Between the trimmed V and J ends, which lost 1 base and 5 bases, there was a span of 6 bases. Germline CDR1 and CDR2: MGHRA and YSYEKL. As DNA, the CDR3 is TGCGCCAGCAGCCAAGGTGGGCACGAGCAGTACTTC. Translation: CASSQGGHEQYF.

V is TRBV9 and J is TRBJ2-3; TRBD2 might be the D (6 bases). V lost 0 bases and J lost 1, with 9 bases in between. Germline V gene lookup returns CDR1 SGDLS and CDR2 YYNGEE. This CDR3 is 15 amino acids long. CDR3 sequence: CASSVVRGRTDTQYF. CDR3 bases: TGTGCCAGCAGCGTAGTGCGGGGCCGCACAGATACGCAGTATTTT.